The 2 T cell receptor beta chains below were found in one sample sequenced in a study of shared clonotypes between healthy human individuals. This table comes from immunoSEQ multiplex PCR, and its TCRdb copy is limited to in-frame clones, with some not included. The sample includes 2 million to 2.5 million clones, about nine tenths of them seen just once. The source material was naive CD4+ T cells from PBMCs. Subset indicated: CD45RA+ positively selected. The source is a man aged 18 to 30 in good health. Some clones in this sample may be carry-over from other donors' samples.

The chain links TRBV5-1 to TRBJ2-1; 7 nucleotides align to TRBD2. V was pared by 1 base and J by 2 bases, with 6 bases of the junction left unmatched. Germline V gene data show CDR1 as SGHRS and CDR2 as YFSETQ. This CDR3 comprises 16 residues. The CDR3 coding sequence is TGCGCCAGCAGCTTGAGTCTCCTAGCGGCCTACAATGAGCAGTTCTTC. Its protein product is CASSLSLLAAYNEQFF.

V gene TRBV6-6 combines with J gene TRBJ2-7; 7 nucleotides line up with TRBD1. This CDR3 contains 13 residues. Germline-derived CDR1 and CDR2 are MNHNY and SVGAGI (reference sequence). The junction had 3 bases not matched to a gene; V was cut back by 7 bases and J by 0 bases. The CDR3 sequence: CASTGDSSYEQYF. In DNA, the CDR3 is TGTGCCAGCACTGGGGACAGCTCCTACGAGCAGTACTTC.